The sequence of this TCR beta chain was determined in a study of blood T cell repertoires in COVID-19. About the study: Sites across the United States, Italy and Spain contributed samples from acute and convalescent COVID-19. PBMCs, B-cell-depleted T cells, or T cells were the source of the cDNA or gDNA that made up the material.

Per the study methods: Reference gene primer amplification in the assay estimated nucleated cell counts. Clones were sequenced by immunoSEQ multiplex PCR, and TCRdb holds only the in-frame ones, with some missing. From that table come the V and J calls and clone size; the DNA was used to work out D and trimming. The sample yields about 240,000 clones, about 87% seen once. This CDR3 contains 17 residues. V lost 5 bases, J lost 0 bases, and 8 bases stayed unmatched. Germline loops: CDR1 SGHVS, CDR2 FQNEAQ. The TCR comes from a woman aged 70-85 years with active or convalescent COVID-19. The chain uses TRBV7-8 and TRBJ1-3; 9 bases fit TRBD1. Sequenced input: peripheral blood. CDR3 DNA: TGTGCCAGCAGCCCGGGACAGGGAGTACCCTCTGGAAACACCATATATTTT. Translating it yields CASSPGQGVPSGNTIYF.